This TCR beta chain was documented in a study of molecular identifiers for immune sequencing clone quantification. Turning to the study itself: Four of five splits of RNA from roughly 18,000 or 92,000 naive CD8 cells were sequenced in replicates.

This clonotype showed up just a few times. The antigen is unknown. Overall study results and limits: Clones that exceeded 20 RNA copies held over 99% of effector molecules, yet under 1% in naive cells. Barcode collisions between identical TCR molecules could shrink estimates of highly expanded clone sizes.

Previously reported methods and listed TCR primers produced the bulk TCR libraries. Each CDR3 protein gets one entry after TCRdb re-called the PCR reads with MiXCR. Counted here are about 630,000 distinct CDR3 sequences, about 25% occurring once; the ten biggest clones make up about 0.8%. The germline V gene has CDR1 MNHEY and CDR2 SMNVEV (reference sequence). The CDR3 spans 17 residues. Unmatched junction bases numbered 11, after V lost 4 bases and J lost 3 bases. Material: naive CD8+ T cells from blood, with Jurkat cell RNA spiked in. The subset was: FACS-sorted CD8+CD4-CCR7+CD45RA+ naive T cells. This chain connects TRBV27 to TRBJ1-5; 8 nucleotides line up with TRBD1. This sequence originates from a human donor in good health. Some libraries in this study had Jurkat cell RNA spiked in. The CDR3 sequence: CASSSAAGTGDNQPQHF. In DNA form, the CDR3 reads TGTGCCAGCAGTTCTGCTGCAGGGACAGGTGACAATCAGCCCCAGCATTTT.